This passage covers 19 T cell receptor beta chains from one sample sequenced in a study of cytomegalovirus exposure and HLA in healthy donors. PCR primers comprised 60 Vbeta and 13 Jbeta primers. Libraries were prepared by immunoSEQ multiplex PCR; TCRdb keeps only in-frame clonotypes and omits some of them. The sample includes more than 120,000 clones, 75% to 85% of them seen just once. Sequences were obtained from PBMCs. The receptors stem from a middle-aged woman in good health and CMV-seropositive.

The chain links TRBV7-2 to TRBJ1-5, with 8 bases lining up with TRBD1. V lost 5 bases to trimming and J lost 6 bases; unmatched junction nucleotides: 6. The length of the CDR3 is 14 residues. Germline CDR1 is SGHTA and CDR2 is FQGNSA. CDR3 in amino acids: CASSPQQGVQPQHF. The CDR3 bases are TGTGCCAGCAGCCCACAACAGGGGGTTCAGCCCCAGCATTTT.

The J gene is TRBJ1-2, the V gene TRBV6-1, with 10 bases matching TRBD1. The length of the CDR3 is 13 residues. Germline assignment: CDR1 MNHNS and CDR2 SASEGT. The trim removed 4 bases at V and 6 bases at J, leaving 2 bases unmatched. The CDR3 spells CASSVGTGDGYTF. The CDR3 nucleotides read TGTGCCAGCAGTGTTGGGACAGGGGATGGCTACACCTTC.

The sample holds a few counts of this clone. This chain uses TRBV19 with TRBJ1-5; no definite D call. Trimming took 1 base from V and 4 from J, leaving 8 bases between them. This CDR3 comprises 14 residues. Germline V gene lookup returns CDR1 LNHDA and CDR2 SQIVND (reference sequence). Here the CDR3 DNA reads TGTGCCAGTAGTATAGTGGCGGGGAATCAGCCCCAGCATTTT. It translates to CASSIVAGNQPQHF.

This clone came up once. The chain recombines TRBV18 with TRBJ1-1; no definite D call. V lost 8 bases and J lost 1, with 11 bases in between. CDR1 and CDR2 from the germline V gene are KGHSH and LQKENI. CDR3 length: 13 amino acids. CDR3 bases: TGTGCCAGCCGTCTGGGAGAGAACACTGAAGCTTTCTTT. Its protein is CASRLGENTEAFF. Together with reference TRBV18 and TRBJ1-1, the CDR3 gives the full variable domain: NAGVMQNPRHLVRRRGQEARLRCSPMKGHSHVYWYRQLPEEGLKFMVYLQKENIIDESGMPKERFSAEFPKEGPSILRIQQVVRGDSAAYFCASRLGENTEAFFGQGTRLTVV.

This chain joins TRBV15 and TRBJ1-5, with D unclear. Deletions cut 0 bases from V and 5 bases from J, with 11 bases between. This CDR3 has 15 residues. Germline V gives CDR1 LNHNV, CDR2 YYDKDF (reference sequence). The chain's CDR3 is CATSRDGGSYQPQHF. CDR3 coding DNA: TGTGCCACCAGCAGAGATGGAGGGAGTTATCAGCCCCAGCATTTT. Based on the CDR3 plus reference TRBV15 and TRBJ1-5, the full variable domain is DAMVIQNPRYQVTQFGKPVTLSCSQTLNHNVMYWYQQKSSQAPKLLFHYYDKDFNNEADTPDNFQSRRPNTSFCFLDIRSPGLGDTAMYLCATSRDGGSYQPQHFGDGTRLSIL.

The J gene is TRBJ2-5, the V gene TRBV7-2; D gene uncertain. Germline V gives CDR1 SGHTA, CDR2 FQGNSA. V dropped 8 bases and J dropped 3 bases, with 13 bases sitting between them. This CDR3 contains 13 residues. The CDR3 bases are TGTGCCAGCGCCTTGGAGCGAGAAGAGACCCAGTACTTC. Residues: CASALEREETQYF.

J is TRBJ2-7 and V is TRBV7-2; 7 bases align to TRBD1. This CDR3 has 16 amino acids. Losses at the gene ends were 5 bases for V and 0 bases for J; bases not matched to a gene: 10. CDR1 and CDR2 (germline): SGHTA, FQGNSA. This CDR3 is CASSHFKDRSSYEQYF. DNA for the CDR3: TGTGCCAGCAGCCACTTCAAGGACAGGAGCTCCTACGAGCAGTACTTC. The variable domain in full, with the rest retrieved from reference TRBV7-2 and TRBJ2-7, is GAGVSQSPSNKVTEKGKDVELRCDPISGHTALYWYRQSLGQGLEFLIYFQGNSAPDKSGLPSDRFSAERTGGSVSTLTIQRTQQEDSAVYLCASSHFKDRSSYEQYFGPGTRLTVT.

The CDR3 DNA follows: TGTGCCAGCTCAGAAGGGGGATCTGGAAACACCATATATTTT. Its protein is CASSEGGSGNTIYF. The J gene is TRBJ1-3, the V gene TRBV18; D may be TRBD1 (6 bases). The V gene's germline CDR1 is KGHSH and CDR2 LQKENI. V dropped 5 bases and J dropped 1 base, with 9 bases sitting between them. The CDR3 spans 14 residues.

This chain uses TRBV6-1 with TRBJ1-1; 8 nucleotides line up with TRBD1. CDR1 and CDR2 (germline): MNHNS, SASEGT. The CDR3 contains 14 residues. With 7 bases clipped from V and 4 bases from J, the junction kept 8 bases outside the gene matches. The CDR3 DNA reads TGTGCCAGCACCGTGGCCCAGGGGGCCACTGAAGCTTTCTTT. The encoded protein is CASTVAQGATEAFF.

The rearrangement joins TRBV28 to TRBJ2-5; no firm D call. Trimming took 3 bases from V and 3 from J, leaving 11 bases between them. The CDR3 loop spans 14 amino acids. The germline V gene encodes CDR1 MDHEN and CDR2 SYDVKM. CDR3 protein: CASSFDGYEETQYF. In DNA form, the CDR3 reads TGTGCCAGCAGTTTTGACGGGTATGAAGAGACCCAGTACTTC.

In DNA form, the CDR3 reads TGTGCCAGCAGCTTCTCGGGGACAGGGAACTACTTC. This codes for CASSFSGTGNYF. The chain combines TRBV5-6 with TRBJ2-4; TRBD1 matches at 9 bases. This CDR3 region has 12 residues. Germline V CDR1 and CDR2: SGHDT, YYEEEE. J was trimmed by 16 bases and V by 2 bases; bases with no gene match: 7.

This clone was seen a handful of times. The J gene is TRBJ2-1, the V gene TRBV5-1, with 7 bases that match TRBD2. CDR1 and CDR2 (germline): SGHRS, YFSETQ. V trimming: 7 bases; J trimming: 7 bases; junction bases outside the gene matches: 14. The length of the CDR3 is 15 residues. The CDR3 spells CASAPLAAGGNEQFF. The CDR3 coding sequence is TGCGCCAGCGCGCCTCTAGCGGCCGGGGGAAATGAGCAGTTCTTC.

This clone was counted between two and nine times. J is TRBJ2-1 and V is TRBV6-6; no clear D gene. Deletions cut 6 bases from V and 1 base from J, with 10 bases between. CDR3 size: 14 residues. Per the germline V gene, CDR1 is MNHNY and CDR2 is SVGAGI (reference sequence). The CDR3 DNA sequence: TGTGCCAGCAGCCGCTTCGGTTCCTACAATGAGCAGTTCTTC. Protein: CASSRFGSYNEQFF.

V is TRBV10-3 and J is TRBJ2-7; 14 bases fit TRBD2. Trimming cost V 6 bases and J 4 bases; bases outside gene matches: 8. This CDR3 region has 16 residues. Per the germline V gene, CDR1 is ENHRY and CDR2 is SYGVKD. The CDR3 is CAIRGTSGRLKYEQYF. For the CDR3, the DNA is TGTGCCATCAGGGGGACTAGCGGGAGACTGAAGTACGAGCAGTACTTC.

The chain couples TRBV4-1 to TRBJ2-7; D might be TRBD2 (6 bases). The CDR3 is 14 amino acids. V shed 5 bases and J shed 2 bases, with 13 bases lying between them. CDR1 and CDR2 (germline): MGHRA, YSYEKL. CDR3: CASSASSATYEQYF. The CDR3 nucleotides read TGCGCCAGCAGCGCCTCTAGCGCTACCTACGAGCAGTACTTC.

The chain has TRBV28 and TRBJ2-1, with TRBD2 matching 12 bases. The V segment lost 5 bases and the J segment 9 bases; nucleotides outside the gene matches: 14. The germline gives CDR1 MDHEN, CDR2 SYDVKM. The CDR3 covers 17 residues. CDR3 DNA sequence: TGTGCCAGCAGTAAGGCTAGCGGGAGGGCCACCAGAGGTGAGCAGTTCTTC. Its protein product is CASSKASGRATRGEQFF. Using reference TRBV28 and TRBJ2-1 for the parts outside the CDR3, the full variable domain is DVKVTQSSRYLVKRTGEKVFLECVQDMDHENMFWYRQDPGLGLRLIYFSYDVKMKEKGDIPEGYSVSREKKERFSLILESASTNQTSMYLCASSKASGRATRGEQFFGPGTRLTVL.

This chain joins TRBV11-3 and TRBJ2-1, with 11 bases lining up with TRBD2. V dropped 0 bases and J dropped 10; count of bases not matched to a gene: 5. The V gene's germline CDR1 is SGHNT and CDR2 YENEEA. The CDR3 is 15 amino acids. The CDR3 coding sequence is TGTGCCAGCAGCTTAGAAGGACTAGCGGGTTCAGAGCAGTTCTTC. Its translation is CASSLEGLAGSEQFF.

The rearrangement uses TRBV6-5 and TRBJ1-5; TRBD1 might be the D (6 bases). Germline lookup yields CDR1 MNHEY and CDR2 SVGAGI. V lost 6 bases and J 2 bases, leaving 14 bases between the germline ends. This CDR3 is 15 amino acids long. This chain's CDR3 is CASRPTGTGNQPQHF. CDR3 nucleotide sequence: TGTGCCAGCAGACCAACAGGGACGGGCAATCAGCCCCAGCATTTT.

The V and J genes are TRBV7-9 and TRBJ2-3; TRBD2 aligns across 11 bases. Looked up from germline, CDR1 is SEHNR and CDR2 is FQNEAQ (reference sequence). The V segment lost 3 bases and the J segment 6 bases; nucleotides outside the gene matches: 5. The length of the CDR3 is 15 residues. This CDR3 is CASSLSSGRVDTQYF. DNA for the CDR3: TGTGCCAGCAGCTTGAGTAGCGGGAGGGTGGATACGCAGTATTTT. The complete variable domain, with remaining parts taken from reference TRBV7-9 and TRBJ2-3, reads DTGVSQNPRHKITKRGQNVTFRCDPISEHNRLYWYRQTLGQGPEFLTYFQNEAQLEKSRLLSDRFSAERPKGSFSTLEIQRTEQGDSAMYLCASSLSSGRVDTQYFGPGTRLTVL.